This T cell receptor beta chain was documented in a study of blood T cell repertoires in COVID-19 (dated by TCRdb to 2018 to 2021). A note on the overall study: The collaborator samples originated in the United States, Italy and Spain and spanned the acute and convalescent phases of COVID-19. The repertoires were made available in a free public database intended to serve as a resource for research on the immune response to SARS-CoV-2. The dataset comprised deeply sampled blood TCRbeta repertoires from subjects exposed to, actively infected with, or recovered from COVID-19. The sample metadata nearly always contained a de-identified subject ID, COVID-19 status, age in years and sex. The samples were drawn from two sources: the first 160 participants of the ongoing ImmuneRACE study, and 1,254 subjects contributed by 6 global collaborators. The material from the prospective study consisted of cDNA or gDNA derived from T cells, B-cell-depleted T cells, or PBMCs. Where HLA class I and class II types were available, the types were taken from metadata supplied by the sample provider, not from assay-based typing.

Collaborating institutions collected whole blood in K2EDTA tubes following their own protocols. For TCRbeta analysis, collaborators shipped samples in one of three forms: frozen whole blood, isolated PBMCs, or DNA extracted from either of those sample types. The immunoSEQ Assay, a bias-controlled multiplex PCR, was used to amplify TCRbeta CDR3 regions from genomic DNA. Per the source publication's procedure: The number of nucleated cells in each sample was estimated by amplification of reference gene primers within the assay. Sequence reads were collapsed and filtered to measure the absolute abundance of every unique TCRbeta CDR3 rearrangement. For each sample, productive Simpson clonality was calculated by taking the square root of Simpson's diversity index across productive rearrangements. This immuneACCESS table, as held by TCRdb, lists in-frame sequences with V and J called but not all clones. Of the missing ones, under half trace to an unresolved V gene in checked studies; the others have no known cause. Clone size and the V and J calls come from that table; the DNA yielded D and trimming. This sample is represented by about 86,000 clones; over 80% of them were singletons. Of the sample, 30% to 35% is held by the ten largest clones.

With regard to this clone: Its binding antigen is unknown. No much larger clonotype is one base removed from it; base qualities were not supplied.

Overall results and qualifications from the work: The quantity of clinical and demographic metadata differed by source and by participant and was supplied without curation.

The sequenced sample was peripheral blood. This receptor was obtained from an elderly woman with active or convalescent COVID-19.

The DNA reads as follows: TGTGCCAGCAGCCACTCAGGGCTGGGGAACACTGAAGCTTTCTTT. The resulting protein is CASSHSGLGNTEAFF. The chain links TRBV3-1 (or the pseudogene TRBV3-2) with TRBJ1-1; TRBD1 might be the D gene, on 5 matching bases. Deletion took 3 bases off V and 1 base off J, with a span of 12 bases between the germline ends. The CDR3 goes from the cysteine to the phenylalanine over 15 residues. Of the read, only the CDR3 DNA is kept; its 45 bases are in frame from base 1. The germline V gene (reference sequence) specifies LGHDT as CDR1 and YNNKEL as CDR2.